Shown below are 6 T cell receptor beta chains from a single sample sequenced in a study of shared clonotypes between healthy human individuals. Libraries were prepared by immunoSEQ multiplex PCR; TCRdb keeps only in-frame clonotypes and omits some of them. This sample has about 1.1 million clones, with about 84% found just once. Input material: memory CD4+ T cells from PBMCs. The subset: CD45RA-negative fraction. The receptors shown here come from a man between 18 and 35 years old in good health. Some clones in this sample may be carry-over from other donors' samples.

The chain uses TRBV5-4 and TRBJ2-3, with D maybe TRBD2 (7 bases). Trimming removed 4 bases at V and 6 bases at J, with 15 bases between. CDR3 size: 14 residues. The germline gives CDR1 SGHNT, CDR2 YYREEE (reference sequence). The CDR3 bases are TGTGCCAGCAGCGACAGGACTAGGGCGGATACGCAGTATTTT. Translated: CASSDRTRADTQYF.

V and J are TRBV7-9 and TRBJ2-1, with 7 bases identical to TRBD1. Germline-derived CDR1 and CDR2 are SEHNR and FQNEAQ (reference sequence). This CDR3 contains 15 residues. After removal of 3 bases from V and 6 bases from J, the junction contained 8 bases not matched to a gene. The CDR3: CASSFLQGHINEQFF. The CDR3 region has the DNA TGTGCCAGCAGCTTTTTACAGGGGCACATCAATGAGCAGTTCTTC.

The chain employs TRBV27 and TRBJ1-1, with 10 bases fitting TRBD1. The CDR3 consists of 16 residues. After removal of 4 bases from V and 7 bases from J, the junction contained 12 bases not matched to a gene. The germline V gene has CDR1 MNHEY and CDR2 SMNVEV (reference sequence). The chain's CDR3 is CASSSGRTGGISEAFF. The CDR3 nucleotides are TGTGCCAGCAGTTCTGGGAGGACAGGGGGGATTAGTGAAGCTTTCTTT.

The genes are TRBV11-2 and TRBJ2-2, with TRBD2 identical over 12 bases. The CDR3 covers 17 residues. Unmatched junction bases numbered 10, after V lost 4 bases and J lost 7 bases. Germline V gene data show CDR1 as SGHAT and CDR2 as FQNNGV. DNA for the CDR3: TGTGCCAGCAGCTACCGGAGGACTAGCGGGACGGTCGGGGAGCTGTTTTTT. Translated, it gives CASSYRRTSGTVGELFF. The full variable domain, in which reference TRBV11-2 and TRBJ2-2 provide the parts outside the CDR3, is EAGVAQSPRYKIIEKRQSVAFWCNPISGHATLYWYQQILGQGPKLLIQFQNNGVVDDSQLPKDRFSAERLKGVDSTLKIQPAKLEDSAVYLCASSYRRTSGTVGELFFGEGSRLTVL.

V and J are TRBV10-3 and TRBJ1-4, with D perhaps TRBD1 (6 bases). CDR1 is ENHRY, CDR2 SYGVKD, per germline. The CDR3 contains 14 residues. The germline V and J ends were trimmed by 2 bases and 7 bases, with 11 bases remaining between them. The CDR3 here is CAISEADSSEKLFF. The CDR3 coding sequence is TGTGCCATCAGTGAGGCGGACAGTAGTGAAAAACTGTTTTTT.

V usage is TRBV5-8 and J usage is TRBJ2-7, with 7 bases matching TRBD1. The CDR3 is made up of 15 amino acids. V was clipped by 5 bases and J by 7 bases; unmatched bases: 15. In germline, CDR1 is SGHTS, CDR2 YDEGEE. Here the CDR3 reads CASRPTGTALGEQYF. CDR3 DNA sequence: TGTGCCAGCAGACCGACCGGGACAGCCCTAGGGGAGCAGTACTTC.